These 21 T cell receptor beta chains originate from one sample sequenced in a study of regulatory T cells in long-lasting Graves disease. Building the TCR beta libraries relied on iRepertoire HTBI primers, and CDR3 regions underwent Arm-PCR. One entry per CDR3 protein results from TCRdb running MiXCR on the multiplex PCR reads. This table holds hundreds of thousands of distinct CDR3 sequences, less than 25% found once. Regarding time point: persistent/refractory GD, antithyroid drugs over 5 years with positive TRAb. Preparation of the TCR library used RNA extracted from PBMCs. This specimen consisted of peripheral blood mononuclear cells (PBMCs), obtained when the disease was refractory, from a patient treated with antithyroid drugs. These receptors were collected from a female donor with Graves disease.

To note about this clonotype: Since a much larger clone is just one base distant, this may be a read error. The V call is TRBV6-5, the J call TRBJ2-5; no definite D call. The V end lost 1 base, the J end lost 1 base, and 10 bases lay between the germline ends. The length of the CDR3 is 15 residues. Germline-derived CDR1 and CDR2 are MNHEY and SVGAGI. This CDR3 is CASSYLTGLQETQYF. As DNA, the CDR3 is TGTGCCAGCAGTTACTTGACCGGCCTCCAAGAGACCCAGTACTTC.

In this sample, this clonotype turned up many times. The J gene is TRBJ1-5, the V gene TRBV12-3 or TRBV12-4, with D unresolved. Trimming removed 3 bases at V and 4 bases at J, with 10 bases between. The CDR3 spans 14 residues. CDR3 loop: CASSFSRRNQPQHF. The DNA for the CDR3 is TGTGCCAGCAGTTTTTCCAGGCGTAATCAGCCCCAGCATTTT.

This clonotype was recorded many times. The rearrangement links TRBV29-1 to TRBJ2-7, with a possible D match to TRBD2 (7 bases). Germline V lookup: CDR1 SQVTM, CDR2 ANQGSEA. Trimming left V 8 bases short and J 5 bases short, with 28 bases between. This CDR3 spans 16 amino acids. The CDR3 loop is CSTTTGRGGGGDEQYF. In DNA form, the CDR3 reads TGCAGCACCACTACTGGAAGGGGGGGAGGCGGAGACGAGCAGTACTTC.

This clonotype was seen many times. The CDR3, as DNA: TGTGCCAGCAGCCTTTTCGGCGGCCAAGAGACCCAGTACTTC. It is translated as CASSLFGGQETQYF. The chain employs TRBV7-9 and TRBJ2-5; no definite D call. The ends were cut back, 5 bases at V and 1 base at J, with 11 bases in the middle. Germline CDR1 reads SEHNR; CDR2 reads FQNEAQ (reference sequence). This CDR3 contains 14 residues.

The chain couples TRBV4-2 to TRBJ2-7; a possible D gene is TRBD2 (6 bases). CDR3 size: 16 residues. Germline CDR1 reads LGHNA; CDR2 reads YNFKEQ. The ends were cut back, 0 bases at V and 0 bases at J, with 12 bases in the middle. CDR3 bases: TGTGCCAGCAGCCAAGATCCCGGGGGTTTCTCCTACGAGCAGTACTTC. Its translation: CASSQDPGGFSYEQYF.

V and J are TRBV7-2 and TRBJ1-2; 7 bases agree with TRBD1. With 1 base clipped from V and 5 bases from J, the junction kept 10 bases outside the gene matches. Germline values: CDR1 SGHTA, CDR2 FQGNSA. The CDR3 runs to 16 residues. The CDR3 loop is CASSLEGTVALYGYTF. CDR3 sequence (DNA): TGTGCCAGCAGCTTAGAGGGGACAGTCGCCCTATATGGCTACACCTTC.

V gene TRBV7-9 combines with J gene TRBJ1-2; D perhaps matches TRBD1 (5 bases). The CDR3 contains 14 residues. The V gene lost 1 base and the J gene lost 6 bases, with 12 bases spanning the gap. Germline CDR1 and CDR2: SEHNR and FQNEAQ (reference sequence). The CDR3 nucleotides read TGTGCCAGCAGCTTAGGTGACAGTCGGAATGGCTACACCTTC. It specifies CASSLGDSRNGYTF.

The genes are TRBV30 and TRBJ1-2; D is undetermined. Germline lookup yields CDR1 GTSNPN and CDR2 SVGIG (reference sequence). V lost 3 bases and J lost 4, with 9 bases in between. The CDR3 extends over 12 amino acids. The CDR3 is CAWRRSAYGYTF. CDR3 coding DNA: TGTGCCTGGAGACGGTCGGCCTATGGCTACACCTTC. Full variable domain (outside the CDR3, taken from reference TRBV30 and TRBJ1-2): SQTIHQWPATLVQPVGSPLSLECTVEGTSNPNLYWYRQAAGRGLQLLFYSVGIGQISSEVPQNLSASRPQDRQFILSSKKLLLSDSGFYLCAWRRSAYGYTFGSGTRLTVV.

This clonotype was detected only a few times. The chain couples TRBV20-1 to TRBJ1-1; 10 nucleotides line up with TRBD1. With V trimmed by 5 bases and J by 11 bases, 14 bases remained unmatched. This CDR3 contains 14 residues. Germline V gives CDR1 DFQATT, CDR2 SNEGSKA (reference sequence). CDR3 protein: CSALRTGGVGAAFF. CDR3 bases: TGCAGTGCTCTCCGGACAGGGGGAGTGGGTGCGGCTTTCTTT.

This clonotype came up many times. The V gene is TRBV28, the J gene TRBJ2-5; the D is unclear. The CDR3 has 13 amino acids. V lost 3 bases and J 1 base, leaving 6 bases between the germline ends. Germline CDR1 reads MDHEN; CDR2 reads SYDVKM. CDR3 residues: CASSLPLQETQYF. CDR3 bases: TGTGCCAGCAGTTTGCCTCTCCAAGAGACCCAGTACTTC.

This clonotype was seen only a few times. The chain joins TRBV20-1 to TRBJ1-4; TRBD1 might be the D (6 bases). Trimming took off 6 bases at V and 8 bases at J, with 16 bases between the two ends. The CDR3 runs 13 residues. Germline V gene sequence: CDR1 DFQATT, CDR2 SNEGSKA (reference sequence). The CDR3 sequence is CSARGVVGEKLFF. In DNA form, the CDR3 reads TGCAGTGCCAGGGGCGTCGTAGGAGAAAAACTGTTTTTT.

The rearrangement links TRBV18 to TRBJ1-1; a possible D gene is TRBD1 (5 bases). Deletions cut 3 bases from V and 1 base from J, with 9 bases between. The germline CDR1 and CDR2 sequences are KGHSH and LQKENI. This CDR3 region has 14 residues. In nucleotides, the CDR3 is TGTGCCAGCTCACCCGGGGACGGGAACACTGAAGCTTTCTTT. It specifies CASSPGDGNTEAFF.

This clonotype has more than one count but fewer than ten. The J gene is TRBJ1-2, the V gene TRBV19, with D uncertain. In germline, CDR1 is LNHDA, CDR2 SQIVND (reference sequence). The CDR3 is 14 amino acids. CDR3 amino acids: CDLMGSQANYGYTF. The CDR3 DNA reads as TGTGATTTGATGGGTTCTCAAGCTAACTATGGCTACACCTTC.

This sequence joins TRBV9 and TRBJ1-2; unclear D gene. From germline, CDR1 is SGDLS and CDR2 YYNGEE. The CDR3 runs to 15 residues. V lost 3 bases to trimming and J lost 5 bases, with 17 bases between them. CDR3 region: CASSEIGSSTYGYTF. The CDR3 DNA is TGTGCCAGCAGCGAGATTGGGTCCAGCACTTATGGCTACACCTTC. The full variable domain, in which reference TRBV9 and TRBJ1-2 provide the parts outside the CDR3, is DSGVTQTPKHLITATGQRVTLRCSPRSGDLSVYWYQQSLDQGLQFLIQYYNGEERAKGNILERFSAQQFPDLHSELNLSSLELGDSALYFCASSEIGSSTYGYTFGSGTRLTVV.

This clonotype appeared many times. The V gene is TRBV5-1, the J gene TRBJ1-1; 7 bases agree with TRBD1. The germline CDR1 and CDR2 sequences are SGHRS and YFSETQ. V lost 2 bases to trimming and J lost 10 bases; unmatched junction nucleotides: 8. There are 13 residues in the CDR3. This CDR3 is CASSFHDRDGAFF. CDR3 bases: TGCGCCAGCAGCTTTCACGACAGGGATGGAGCTTTCTTT.

This clonotype was observed many times. The chain employs TRBV6-5 and TRBJ2-7; D is unresolved. This CDR3 is 14 amino acids long. Germline V gives CDR1 MNHEY, CDR2 SVGAGI. Trimming took 4 bases from V and 3 from J, leaving 13 bases between them. The chain's CDR3 is CASSLGPRVYEQYF. CDR3 nucleotides: TGTGCCAGCAGTTTGGGCCCGCGAGTCTACGAGCAGTACTTC.

Notes on this clonotype: This clone may be a read error of a much larger clone one base away. The chain has TRBV6-2 or TRBV6-3 and TRBJ1-3; no firm D call. CDR1 and CDR2 from the germline V gene are MNHEY and SVGEGT. The length of the CDR3 is 12 residues. The CDR3 reads CASRIDGSTIYF. As DNA, the CDR3 is TGTGCCAGCAGGATAGATGGAAGCACCATATATTTT.

This clonotype appeared a few times. This rearrangement joins TRBV28 to TRBJ2-7, with D maybe TRBD2 (6 bases). V dropped 8 bases and J dropped 4 bases, with 15 bases sitting between them. Per the germline V gene, CDR1 is MDHEN and CDR2 is SYDVKM. This CDR3 spans 13 amino acids. The DNA of the CDR3 is TGTGCCAGCGGGACTGTTGTGTTGTACGAGCAGTACTTC. This gives the protein CASGTVVLYEQYF. The complete variable domain, with remaining parts taken from reference TRBV28 and TRBJ2-7, reads DVKVTQSSRYLVKRTGEKVFLECVQDMDHENMFWYRQDPGLGLRLIYFSYDVKMKEKGDIPEGYSVSREKKERFSLILESASTNQTSMYLCASGTVVLYEQYFGPGTRLTVT.

This clonotype came up a few times. The rearrangement links TRBV20-1 to TRBJ2-2, with D perhaps TRBD2 (5 bases). CDR1 is DFQATT and CDR2 is SNEGSKA in the germline V gene (reference sequence). The CDR3 is 13 residues long. V lost 0 bases and J 5 bases, leaving 7 bases between the germline ends. CDR3: CSARDRTTGELFF. Here the CDR3 DNA reads TGCAGTGCTAGAGATCGGACTACCGGGGAGCTGTTTTTT.

For this clonotype: Possible read error: a much larger clone is one base away. The J gene is TRBJ2-7, the V gene TRBV7-2; maybe TRBD2 (6 bases). The CDR3 contains 13 residues. Germline V gives CDR1 SGHTA, CDR2 FQGNSA. The CDR3 DNA reads as TGTGCCAGCAGCCGCGACGGGGGTAGCGAGCAGCACTTC. Translated: CASSRDGGSEQHF.

In its sample, this clonotype was seen a few times. The CDR3 DNA is TGTGCCAGTAGTAAAGAGGACCTCTACACTGAAGCTTTCTTT. Its translation: CASSKEDLYTEAFF. The chain carries TRBV19 and TRBJ1-1; D is ambiguous. Trimming removed 4 bases at V and 3 bases at J, with 12 bases between. The V gene's germline CDR1 is LNHDA and CDR2 SQIVND (reference sequence). The CDR3 is made up of 14 amino acids.